This T cell receptor beta chain was identified in a study of lymphopenia after photon versus proton radiotherapy. Findings of the study overall: Oligoclonal CD8+ Temra expansion after nadir drove photon patients' diversity drop. Under photons, naive T cells and diversity fell while effector/memory populations rose. Better survival with proton therapy was suggested as possible, not demonstrated.

Profiled with immunoSEQ multiplex PCR; TCRdb holds only in-frame clones, not every one. The sample includes approximately 150,000 clones, roughly nine tenths seen only once; the top ten take 4% to 5%. As regards this clone: Its matching antigen is unknown.

V was trimmed by 8 bases and J by 3 bases, leaving 13 bases between them. The CDR3 totals 13 residues. Germline V gene lookup returns CDR1 MNHEY and CDR2 SVGAGI. The sample was peripheral blood, taken from a patient treated with photon-based radiotherapy. This sequence joins TRBV6-5 and TRBJ1-1; possible D gene TRBD1, 5 bases. The origin of this receptor is a man aged 45-65 years with gastric cancer. In DNA form, the CDR3 reads TGTGCCAGCTTTCCGGGGCCGTACACTGAAGCTTTCTTT. Amino acid sequence: CASFPGPYTEAFF.